This record concerns one T cell receptor beta chain sequence. Sequencing relied on immunoSEQ assay v3.0, run at survey level. Profiled with immunoSEQ multiplex PCR; TCRdb holds only in-frame clones, not every one. The sample has about 22,000 clones; 79% are singletons. These data originate in a study of long-term antiretroviral therapy in people with HIV. The ends were cut back, 2 bases at V and 0 bases at J, with 13 bases in the middle. Germline V gives CDR1 MNHEY, CDR2 SMNVEV (reference sequence). The length of the CDR3 is 16 residues. Sequenced here: unsorted PBMCs, sampled 1.2 years after starting antiretroviral therapy. The clonotype comes from a woman in her 40s with HIV. V is TRBV27 and J is TRBJ2-5, with D possibly matching TRBD1 (6 bases). The CDR3 loop reads CASSLTGPRYQETQYF. The CDR3 DNA reads as TGTGCCAGCAGTTTAACAGGGCCCCGGTACCAAGAGACCCAGTACTTC.